This T cell receptor (beta chain) was documented in a study of blood T cell repertoires in COVID-19. Across the whole study: Whether acute or convalescent, the COVID-19 samples came from the United States, Italy and Spain. T cells, B-cell-depleted T cells, or PBMCs supplied cDNA or gDNA.

Per the authors' pipeline: Estimation of nucleated cell counts was performed using reference gene primer amplification. TCRdb's copy holds only in-frame clones and misses some; the assay was immunoSEQ multiplex PCR. The V and J calls and the clone size are those of that table, but D and trimming were determined from the DNA. The table lists fewer than 150,000 clones, roughly 84% of them singletons, with roughly 8% in the top ten. This CDR3 spans 12 amino acids. V was shortened by 2 bases and J by 10 bases, with 12 bases between the two germline ends. Germline CDR1 SGHNT, CDR2 YYREEE (reference sequence).

The TCR originated in a human donor in a cohort sampled during active COVID-19. This chain connects TRBV5-4 to TRBJ1-1; D is possibly TRBD1 (5 bases). The specimen sequenced was peripheral blood. CDR3 residues: CASSFARAPAFF. CDR3 coding DNA: TGTGCCAGCAGCTTTGCCAGGGCCCCAGCTTTCTTT.